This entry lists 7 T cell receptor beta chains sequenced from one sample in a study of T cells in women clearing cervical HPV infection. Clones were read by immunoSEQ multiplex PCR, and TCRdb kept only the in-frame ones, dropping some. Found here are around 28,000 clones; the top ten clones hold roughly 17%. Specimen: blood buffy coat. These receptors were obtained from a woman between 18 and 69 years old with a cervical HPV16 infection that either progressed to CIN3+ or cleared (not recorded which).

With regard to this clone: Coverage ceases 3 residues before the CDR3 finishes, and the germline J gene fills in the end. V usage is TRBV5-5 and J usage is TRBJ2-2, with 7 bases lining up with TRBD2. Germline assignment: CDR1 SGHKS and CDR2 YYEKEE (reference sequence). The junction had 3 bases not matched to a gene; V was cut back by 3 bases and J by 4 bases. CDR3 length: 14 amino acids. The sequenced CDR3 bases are TGTGCCAGCAGCTGGGGGGGTGGCACCGGGGAG. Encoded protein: CASSWGGGTGE. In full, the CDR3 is CASSWGGGTGELFF.

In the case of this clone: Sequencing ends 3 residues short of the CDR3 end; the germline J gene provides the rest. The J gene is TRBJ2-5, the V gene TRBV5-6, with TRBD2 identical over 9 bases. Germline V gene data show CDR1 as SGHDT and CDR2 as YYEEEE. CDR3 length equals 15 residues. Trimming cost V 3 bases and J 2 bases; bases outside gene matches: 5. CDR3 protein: CASSSPLAGQETQYF. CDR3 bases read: TGTGCCAGCAGCTCCCCTCTAGCGGGGCAAGAGACC.

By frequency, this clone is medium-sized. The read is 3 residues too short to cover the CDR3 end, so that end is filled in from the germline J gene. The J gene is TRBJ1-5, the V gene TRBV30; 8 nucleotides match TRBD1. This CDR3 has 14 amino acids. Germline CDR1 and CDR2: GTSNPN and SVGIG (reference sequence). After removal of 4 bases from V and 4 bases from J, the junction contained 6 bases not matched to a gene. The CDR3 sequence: CAWNGQGKNQPQHF. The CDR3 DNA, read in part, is TGTGCCTGGAACGGACAGGGAAAAAATCAGCCC.

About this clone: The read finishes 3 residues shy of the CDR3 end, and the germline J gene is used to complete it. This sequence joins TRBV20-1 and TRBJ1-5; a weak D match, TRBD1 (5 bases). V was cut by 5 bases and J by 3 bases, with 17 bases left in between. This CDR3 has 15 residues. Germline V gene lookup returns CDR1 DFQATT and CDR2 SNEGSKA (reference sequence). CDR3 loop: CSALVGGAINQPQHF. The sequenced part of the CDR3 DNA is TGCAGTGCTTTAGTGGGGGGAGCTATCAATCAGCCC.

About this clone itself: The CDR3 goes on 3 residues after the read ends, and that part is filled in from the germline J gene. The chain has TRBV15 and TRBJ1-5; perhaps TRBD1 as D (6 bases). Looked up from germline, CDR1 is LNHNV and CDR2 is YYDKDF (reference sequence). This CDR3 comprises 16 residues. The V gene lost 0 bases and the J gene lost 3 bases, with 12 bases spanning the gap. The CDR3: CATSREGASINQPQHF. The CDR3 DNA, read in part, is TGTGCCACCAGCAGAGAGGGGGCGTCAATCAATCAGCCC.

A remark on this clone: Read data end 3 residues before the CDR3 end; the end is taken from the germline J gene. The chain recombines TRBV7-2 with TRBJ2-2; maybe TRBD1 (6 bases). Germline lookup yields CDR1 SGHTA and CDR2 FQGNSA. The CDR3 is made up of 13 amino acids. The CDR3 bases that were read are TGTGCCAGCAGCCCAGACAGGCTTGAAAAG. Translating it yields CASSPDRLEK. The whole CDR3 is CASSPDRLEKLFF.

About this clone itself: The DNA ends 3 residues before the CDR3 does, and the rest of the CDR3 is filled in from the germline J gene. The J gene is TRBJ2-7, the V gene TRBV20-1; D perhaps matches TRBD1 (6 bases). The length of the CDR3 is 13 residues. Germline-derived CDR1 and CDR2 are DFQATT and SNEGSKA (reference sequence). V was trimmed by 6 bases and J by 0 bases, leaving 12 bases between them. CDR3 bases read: TGCAGTGCCCAGGGGCTCGGCTCCTACGAG. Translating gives CSAQGLGSYE. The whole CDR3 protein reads CSAQGLGSYEQYF.